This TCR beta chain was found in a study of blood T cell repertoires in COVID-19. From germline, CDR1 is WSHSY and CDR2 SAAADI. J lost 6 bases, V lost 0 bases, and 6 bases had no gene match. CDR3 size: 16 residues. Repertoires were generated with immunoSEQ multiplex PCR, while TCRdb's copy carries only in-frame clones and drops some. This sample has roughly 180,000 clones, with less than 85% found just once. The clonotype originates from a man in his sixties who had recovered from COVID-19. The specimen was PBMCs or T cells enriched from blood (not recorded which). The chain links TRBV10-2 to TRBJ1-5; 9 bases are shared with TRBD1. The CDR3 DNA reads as TGCGCCAGCAGTGAGTCAGTGGGACAGGGAACTCAGCCCCAGCATTTT. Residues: CASSESVGQGTQPQHF.